These 26 T cell receptor beta chains were all obtained from the same sample, sequenced in a study of OX40 agonist ivuxolimab in advanced cancers. The method behind the library was the immunoSEQ multiplex PCR assay. As stored in TCRdb, this immuneACCESS dataset retains in-frame rearrangements with V and J assigned. A fraction of the clones does not appear; measured against another copy, unresolved V genes explain less than half of the discrepancy, and the remainder lacks a known reason. Within this sample are roughly 67,000 clones, with about nine tenths of them counted one time only. The leading ten clones occupy 0.7% to 1% of the sample. The sample was CD4+ or CD8+ T cells sorted from blood, taken in a trial of the OX40 agonist ivuxolimab. These receptors were taken from an adult with an advanced solid tumor such as melanoma, head and neck, liver or kidney cancer.

This clone showed up just a few times. V is TRBV6-5 and J is TRBJ1-5, with D possibly being TRBD1 (6 bases). With 0 bases removed from V and 6 bases from J, the gap between germline ends came to 15 bases. The CDR3 sequence is 16 residues long. Germline CDR1 MNHEY, CDR2 SVGAGI. The chain's CDR3 is CASSYSQGGLGQPQHF. The CDR3 region has the DNA TGTGCCAGCAGTTACTCACAAGGGGGGCTTGGTCAGCCCCAGCATTTT.

The chain has TRBV5-5 and TRBJ1-4, with 8 positions matching TRBD1. J was trimmed by 6 bases and V by 5 bases; bases with no gene match: 6. This CDR3 has 14 residues. Germline V gene lookup returns CDR1 SGHKS and CDR2 YYEKEE (reference sequence). The CDR3 bases are TGTGCCAGCAGACTGGACAGGGTTGATGAAAAACTGTTTTTT. This gives the protein CASRLDRVDEKLFF.

The gene calls are TRBV27 and TRBJ1-4, with D possibly being TRBD1 (5 bases). Germline V lookup: CDR1 MNHEY, CDR2 SMNVEV (reference sequence). The CDR3 is made up of 12 amino acids. V gave up 6 bases and J gave up 10 bases, with 12 bases separating them. In nucleotides, the CDR3 is TGTGCCAGCAGCGCGAGGGGCGGAAAACTGTTTTTT. This encodes CASSARGGKLFF.

V is TRBV18 and J is TRBJ2-3; D is undetermined. The CDR3 has 17 residues. Looked up from germline, CDR1 is KGHSH and CDR2 is LQKENI. V was pared by 2 bases and J by 1 base, with 16 bases between. CDR3 DNA: TGTGCCAGCTCACCAGCAAGCCGGATGGATGGCACAGATACGCAGTATTTT. This translates into CASSPASRMDGTDTQYF.

This chain uses TRBV7-3 with TRBJ2-1; D perhaps matches TRBD1 (6 bases). There are 15 residues in the CDR3. Deletions cut 5 bases from V and 0 bases from J, with 11 bases between. Germline CDR1 is SGHTA and CDR2 is FQGTGA. The CDR3 loop is CASSPDRGSYNEQFF. CDR3 sequence (DNA): TGTGCCAGCAGCCCGGACAGAGGCTCCTACAATGAGCAGTTCTTC.

This clone occurred once. The chain links TRBV5-4 to TRBJ1-2, with D possibly matching TRBD1 (5 bases). Germline V gene sequence: CDR1 SGHNT, CDR2 YYREEE (reference sequence). This CDR3 has 13 residues. V was pared by 8 bases and J by 10 bases, with 21 bases between. The CDR3 nucleotides are TGTGCCAGTCCTATAGGGCAGGGCCCGGACTACACCTTC. Amino acids: CASPIGQGPDYTF.

The chain recombines TRBV27 with TRBJ1-1; TRBD1 matches at 10 bases. The CDR3 totals 16 residues. V shed 3 bases and J 0 bases; nucleotides not matched to a gene: 4. The germline V gene encodes CDR1 MNHEY and CDR2 SMNVEV (reference sequence). The CDR3 protein is CASSFGQGGMNTEAFF. The CDR3 DNA reads as TGTGCCAGCAGTTTTGGACAGGGGGGGATGAACACTGAAGCTTTCTTT.

CDR3 nucleotide sequence: TGTGCCAGCAGTGTCCAGGGGGCGTCAAGGTTTGAGCAGTTCTTC. Amino acids: CASSVQGASRFEQFF. The V gene is TRBV6-1, the J gene TRBJ2-1; 8 nucleotides align to TRBD1. The trim removed 4 bases at V and 9 bases at J, leaving 11 bases unmatched. Germline V gene data show CDR1 as MNHNS and CDR2 as SASEGT. The length of the CDR3 is 15 residues.

The genes are TRBV28 and TRBJ1-2, with a possible D match to TRBD1 (5 bases). The CDR3 is 15 residues long. V lost 5 bases and J 7 bases, leaving 20 bases between the germline ends. Germline V lookup: CDR1 MDHEN, CDR2 SYDVKM. CDR3 protein: CASSPRQTQRPGYTF. DNA of the CDR3: TGTGCCAGCAGTCCCCGACAGACCCAAAGGCCTGGCTACACCTTC.

The chain joins TRBV18 to TRBJ1-1; D ambiguous. Germline loops: CDR1 KGHSH, CDR2 LQKENI. The CDR3 has 13 amino acids. V was pared by 6 bases and J by 1 base, with 9 bases between. CDR3 coding DNA: TGTGCCAGCTCCCAGGACGGGAACACTGAAGCTTTCTTT. This codes for CASSQDGNTEAFF. The variable domain in full, with the rest retrieved from reference TRBV18 and TRBJ1-1, is NAGVMQNPRHLVRRRGQEARLRCSPMKGHSHVYWYRQLPEEGLKFMVYLQKENIIDESGMPKERFSAEFPKEGPSILRIQQVVRGDSAAYFCASSQDGNTEAFFGQGTRLTVV.

The chain carries TRBV27 and TRBJ2-4, with D unresolved. V was cut by 3 bases and J by 4 bases, with 7 bases left in between. The CDR3 is 13 residues long. The germline V gene encodes CDR1 MNHEY and CDR2 SMNVEV (reference sequence). CDR3 loop: CASSFRQKNIQYF. The DNA for the CDR3 is TGTGCCAGCAGTTTTCGTCAGAAAAACATTCAGTACTTC.

The chain employs TRBV5-4 and TRBJ2-3; D tentatively fits TRBD1 or TRBD2 (6 bases each). This CDR3 region has 16 residues. Deletions cut 5 bases from V and 2 bases from J, with 18 bases between. CDR1 SGHNT and CDR2 YYREEE come from the germline V gene (reference sequence). The CDR3 loop is CASRSGLWGATDTQYF. The CDR3 DNA follows: TGTGCCAGCAGATCAGGACTCTGGGGGGCCACAGATACGCAGTATTTT.

J is TRBJ1-6 and V is TRBV6-6, with 8 bases aligning to TRBD1. Germline V CDR1 and CDR2: MNHNY, SVGAGI (reference sequence). V was clipped by 8 bases and J by 9 bases; unmatched bases: 3. CDR3 length equals 12 residues. The CDR3, as DNA: TGTGCCAGCGGGACAGGTGGTTCACCCCTCCACTTT. This sequence encodes CASGTGGSPLHF.

Here the CDR3 DNA reads TGTGCCAGTGGCTCACAGGGCCAAGAGACCCAGTACTTC. It encodes CASGSQGQETQYF. The chain uses TRBV19 and TRBJ2-5; the D gene is possibly TRBD1 (6 bases). V gave up 8 bases and J gave up 1 base, with 11 bases separating them. The CDR3 contains 13 residues. Germline assignment: CDR1 LNHDA and CDR2 SQIVND (reference sequence).

The gene calls are TRBV10-1 and TRBJ1-4; no reliable D call. The germline V gene encodes CDR1 WNHNN and CDR2 SYGVQD (reference sequence). Trimming left V 4 bases short and J 4 bases short, with 7 bases between. The CDR3 runs 13 residues. The CDR3 nucleotides read TGCGCCAGCAGTGCCGGATTTAATGAAAAACTGTTTTTT. It specifies CASSAGFNEKLFF.

The chain uses TRBV7-9 and TRBJ2-3, with D unclear. Germline V lookup: CDR1 SEHNR, CDR2 FQNEAQ (reference sequence). The length of the CDR3 is 14 residues. Trimming took off 5 bases at V and 4 bases at J, with 13 bases between the two ends. The CDR3 loop is CASSPSVSADTQYF. As DNA, the CDR3 is TGTGCCAGCAGCCCTTCGGTCTCAGCAGATACGCAGTATTTT.

The chain is built from TRBV6-1 and TRBJ1-3; D uncertain. Germline V gene sequence: CDR1 MNHNS, CDR2 SASEGT. The CDR3 totals 13 residues. Trimming cost V 7 bases and J 0 bases, with 7 bases left between them. This chain's CDR3 is CASTLSSGNTIYF. CDR3 in DNA: TGTGCCAGCACCCTGAGCTCTGGAAACACCATATATTTT.

The CDR3 DNA is TGCAGCGTTGACCAGAGGGGGGGTGCGCAGTATTTT. Its protein is CSVDQRGGAQYF. The chain employs TRBV29-1 and TRBJ2-3; possibly TRBD2 for D (7 bases). The V end lost 3 bases, the J end lost 10 bases, and 14 bases lay between the germline ends. The V gene's germline CDR1 is SQVTM and CDR2 ANQGSEA. The CDR3 covers 12 residues.

The CDR3 DNA reads TGCAGCGTTGATAGACAGGGAGTAACTGAAGCTTTCTTT. It is translated as CSVDRQGVTEAFF. The chain couples TRBV29-1 to TRBJ1-1; TRBD1 matches 7 bases. The CDR3 length is 13 residues. J was trimmed by 5 bases and V by 3 bases; bases with no gene match: 6. The germline V gene encodes CDR1 SQVTM and CDR2 ANQGSEA. Full variable domain (outside the CDR3, taken from reference TRBV29-1 and TRBJ1-1): SAVISQKPSRDICQRGTSLTIQCQVDSQVTMMFWYRQQPGQSLTLIATANQGSEATYESGFVIDKFPISRPNLTFSTLTVSNMSPEDSSIYLCSVDRQGVTEAFFGQGTRLTVV.

The CDR3 loop is CASSLYGPETGNTEAFF. The CDR3 nucleotides read TGTGCCAGCAGTTTATACGGTCCCGAAACGGGGAACACTGAAGCTTTCTTT. This chain links TRBV27 with TRBJ1-1; D is ambiguous. The CDR3 is made up of 17 amino acids. V was clipped by 1 base and J by 1 base, with 16 bases between them. Germline values: CDR1 MNHEY, CDR2 SMNVEV (reference sequence).

The chain's CDR3 is CASSVHSTDTQYF. The DNA of the CDR3 is TGTGCCAGCAGTGTTCACAGCACAGATACGCAGTATTTT. The rearrangement joins TRBV6-1 to TRBJ2-3; the D is unclear. Germline V gene sequence: CDR1 MNHNS, CDR2 SASEGT. Trimming removed 4 bases at V and 0 bases at J, with 5 bases between. This CDR3 is built from 13 residues.

The CDR3: CASSPGRSTGELFF. DNA of the CDR3: TGTGCCAGCAGCCCCGGGAGAAGCACCGGGGAGCTGTTTTTT. The chain has TRBV14 and TRBJ2-2; the D gene is possibly TRBD2 (6 bases). Trimming left V 4 bases short and J 4 bases short, with 10 bases between. This CDR3 is 14 amino acids long. The germline V gene encodes CDR1 SGHDN and CDR2 FVKESK.

V gene TRBV10-3 combines with J gene TRBJ1-6, with TRBD1 matching 7 bases. The length of the CDR3 is 14 residues. The ends lost 10 bases at V and 8 bases at J; junction bases unmatched: 11. CDR1 is ENHRY, CDR2 SYGVKD, per germline. This CDR3 is CATQMRGQDSPLHF. The CDR3 DNA is TGTGCCACCCAGATGAGGGGGCAAGATTCACCCCTCCACTTT.

The chain has TRBV7-2 and TRBJ2-7; D call uncertain. The CDR3 length is 14 residues. Looked up from germline, CDR1 is SGHTA and CDR2 is FQGNSA. V was trimmed by 1 base and J by 0 bases, leaving 7 bases between them. CDR3 DNA: TGTGCCAGCAGCTTAGGACACAGCTCCTACGAGCAGTACTTC. This translates into CASSLGHSSYEQYF. Drawing the rest from reference TRBV7-2 and TRBJ2-7, the complete variable domain is GAGVSQSPSNKVTEKGKDVELRCDPISGHTALYWYRQSLGQGLEFLIYFQGNSAPDKSGLPSDRFSAERTGGSVSTLTIQRTQQEDSAVYLCASSLGHSSYEQYFGPGTRLTVT.

V usage is TRBV5-6 and J usage is TRBJ2-1, with D possibly being TRBD1 (6 bases). V lost 4 bases to trimming and J lost 7 bases, with 18 bases between them. Per germline, CDR1 SGHDT and CDR2 YYEEEE. CDR3 length: 15 residues. CDR3 in amino acids: CASSLLQGKGNEQFF. The CDR3 DNA follows: TGTGCCAGCAGCCTTTTACAGGGTAAAGGTAATGAGCAGTTCTTC.

The chain joins TRBV6-1 to TRBJ1-4; a possible D gene is TRBD1 (6 bases). V was shortened by 4 bases and J by 7 bases, with 13 bases between the two germline ends. Per the germline V gene, CDR1 is MNHNS and CDR2 is SASEGT. The CDR3 is made up of 14 amino acids. This CDR3 reads CASSVIGRGEKLFF. In nucleotides, the CDR3 is TGTGCCAGCAGTGTAATAGGCAGGGGTGAAAAACTGTTTTTT.